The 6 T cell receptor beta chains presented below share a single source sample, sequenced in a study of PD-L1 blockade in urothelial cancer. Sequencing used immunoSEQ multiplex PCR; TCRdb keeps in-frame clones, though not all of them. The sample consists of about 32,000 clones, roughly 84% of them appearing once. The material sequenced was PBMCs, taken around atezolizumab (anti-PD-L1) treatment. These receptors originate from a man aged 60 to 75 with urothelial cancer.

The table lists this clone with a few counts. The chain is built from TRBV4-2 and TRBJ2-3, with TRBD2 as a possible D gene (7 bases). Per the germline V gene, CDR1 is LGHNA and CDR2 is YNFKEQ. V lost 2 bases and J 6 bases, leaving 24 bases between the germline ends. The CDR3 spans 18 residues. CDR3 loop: CASSQQATGGGHRDTQYF. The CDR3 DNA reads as TGTGCCAGCAGCCAACAAGCGACTGGCGGGGGCCATCGGGATACGCAGTATTTT.

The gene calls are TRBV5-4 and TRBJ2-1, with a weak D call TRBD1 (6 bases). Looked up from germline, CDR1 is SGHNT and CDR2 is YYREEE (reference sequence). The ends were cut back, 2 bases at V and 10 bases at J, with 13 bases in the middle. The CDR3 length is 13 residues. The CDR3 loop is CASSFSDRWEQFF. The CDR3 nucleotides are TGTGCCAGCAGCTTTTCGGACAGATGGGAGCAGTTCTTC.

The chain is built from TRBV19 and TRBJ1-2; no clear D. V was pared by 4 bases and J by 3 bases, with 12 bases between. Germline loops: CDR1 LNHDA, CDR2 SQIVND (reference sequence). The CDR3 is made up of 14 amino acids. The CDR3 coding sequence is TGTGCCAGTAGTAGTCAGGCCGATTACTATGGCTACACCTTC. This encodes CASSSQADYYGYTF.

DNA for the CDR3: TGTGCCAGCAGGCAGACAGGGTGGAACACTGAAGCTTTCTTT. Its protein product is CASRQTGWNTEAFF. This rearrangement joins TRBV7-2 to TRBJ1-1; TRBD1 agrees at 7 bases. The CDR3 runs to 14 residues. The trim removed 6 bases at V and 1 base at J, leaving 5 bases unmatched. CDR1 and CDR2 (germline): SGHTA, FQGNSA.

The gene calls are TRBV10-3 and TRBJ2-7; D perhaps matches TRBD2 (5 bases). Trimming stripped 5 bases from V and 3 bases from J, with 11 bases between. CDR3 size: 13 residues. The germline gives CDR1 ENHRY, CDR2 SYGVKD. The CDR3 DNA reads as TGTGCCATCAGTCGCGCAGGACTCTACGAGCAGTACTTC. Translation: CAISRAGLYEQYF.

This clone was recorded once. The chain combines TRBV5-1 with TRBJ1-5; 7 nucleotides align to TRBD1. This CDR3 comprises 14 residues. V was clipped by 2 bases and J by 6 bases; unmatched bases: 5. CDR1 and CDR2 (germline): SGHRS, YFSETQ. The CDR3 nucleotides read TGCGCCAGCAGCTTATCACAGGGGAGTCAGCCCCAGCATTTT. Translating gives CASSLSQGSQPQHF.